One and the same sample provided the 10 T cell receptor beta chains below, sequenced in a study of blood T cell repertoires in COVID-19. The table came from immunoSEQ multiplex PCR; TCRdb's copy has only in-frame clones and leaves some out. The sample holds 100,000 to 150,000 clones, around 88% seen once. Sequenced sample: peripheral blood. The receptors were gathered from a man over 45 with acute or convalescent COVID-19.

The genes are TRBV11-2 and TRBJ1-1, with D possibly being TRBD1 (6 bases). Trimming stripped 5 bases from V and 4 bases from J, with 20 bases between. Per the germline V gene, CDR1 is SGHAT and CDR2 is FQNNGV. There are 16 residues in the CDR3. CDR3 nucleotides: TGTGCCAGCAGCCGCTCGTCAGGGGCCGAGGGCACTGAAGCTTTCTTT. Protein sequence: CASSRSSGAEGTEAFF.

The chain employs TRBV7-2 and TRBJ1-6; 8 nucleotides align to TRBD1. The CDR3 consists of 16 residues. J gave up 4 bases and V 5 bases, and 7 bases lay outside the gene matches. Germline values: CDR1 SGHTA, CDR2 FQGNSA. CDR3 region: CASSPTGAFYNSPLHF. The DNA of the CDR3 is TGTGCCAGCAGCCCGACAGGGGCGTTTTATAATTCACCCCTCCACTTT. The full variable domain, with the rest looked up from reference TRBV7-2 and TRBJ1-6, is GAGVSQSPSNKVTEKGKDVELRCDPISGHTALYWYRQSLGQGLEFLIYFQGNSAPDKSGLPSDRFSAERTGGSVSTLTIQRTQQEDSAVYLCASSPTGAFYNSPLHFGNGTRLTVT.

This clone has only one observation. The V gene is TRBV10-2, the J gene TRBJ1-1; unclear D gene. The germline V and J ends were trimmed by 6 bases and 4 bases, with 24 bases remaining between them. This CDR3 comprises 17 residues. Germline V lookup: CDR1 WSHSY, CDR2 SAAADI. In nucleotides, the CDR3 is TGCGCCAGCAGACGCCGGGTTTCGGGAGGGATGGGCACTGAAGCTTTCTTT. Translation: CASRRRVSGGMGTEAFF.

The table lists this clone with a count of one. This chain joins TRBV5-1 and TRBJ1-1, with D possibly being TRBD1 (5 bases). The germline V gene encodes CDR1 SGHRS and CDR2 YFSETQ. CDR3 length: 12 residues. V lost 3 bases and J lost 7, with 10 bases in between. The CDR3 reads CASSSGGVEAFF. As DNA, the CDR3 is TGCGCCAGCAGCTCCGGAGGGGTTGAAGCTTTCTTT.

A single count supports this clone. V usage is TRBV19 and J usage is TRBJ2-7; D is possibly TRBD1 (6 bases). Germline assignment: CDR1 LNHDA and CDR2 SQIVND (reference sequence). Trimming pared 4 bases from V and 1 base from J, leaving 14 bases between. This CDR3 is built from 15 residues. CDR3 nucleotide sequence: TGTGCCAGTAGTACACAGGGACCGGGGTCCTACGAGCAGTACTTC. Protein product: CASSTQGPGSYEQYF.

This rearrangement joins TRBV5-1 to TRBJ1-3; D is undetermined. Germline V gene lookup returns CDR1 SGHRS and CDR2 YFSETQ. The CDR3 is 15 residues long. The V end lost 4 bases, the J end lost 0 bases, and 11 bases lay between the germline ends. The DNA for the CDR3 is TGCGCCAGCAGCCAGGCATTCCGCTCTGGAAACACCATATATTTT. Protein: CASSQAFRSGNTIYF.

This chain joins TRBV9 and TRBJ2-3; no clear D gene. The CDR3 is 14 amino acids. V shed 3 bases and J shed 3 bases, with 11 bases lying between them. Germline V gives CDR1 SGDLS, CDR2 YYNGEE. Here the CDR3 DNA reads TGTGCCAGCAGCGAACGGGTTTGGACAGATACGCAGTATTTT. Its translation: CASSERVWTDTQYF.

This clone has a single count. The chain has TRBV29-1 and TRBJ1-1, with 9 nucleotides matching TRBD1. Germline loops: CDR1 SQVTM, CDR2 ANQGSEA. The CDR3 runs to 13 residues. J lost 4 bases, V lost 6 bases, and 6 bases had no gene match. The CDR3: CSVSGTGRTEAFF. In DNA form, the CDR3 reads TGCAGCGTCTCCGGGACAGGGCGCACTGAAGCTTTCTTT.

This chain uses TRBV3-1 (or the pseudogene TRBV3-2) with TRBJ2-1, with D tentatively TRBD2 (5 bases). CDR1 and CDR2 (germline): LGHDT, YNNKEL (reference sequence). This CDR3 contains 14 residues. V was trimmed by 1 base and J by 7 bases, leaving 11 bases between them. In DNA, the CDR3 is TGTGCCAGCAGCCAAGCGGGATTAAGAAATGAGCAGTTCTTC. Translation: CASSQAGLRNEQFF.

The V call is TRBV20-1, the J call TRBJ1-1; TRBD1 is a possible D gene (5 bases). The V and J ends lost 3 bases and 4 bases respectively, with 18 bases between them. The germline V gene has CDR1 DFQATT and CDR2 SNEGSKA (reference sequence). This CDR3 region has 15 residues. The CDR3 DNA is TGCAGTGCTAGTCCGGGAGTCGGGGGAGTCACTGAAGCTTTCTTT. Translating it yields CSASPGVGGVTEAFF.